This entry features one T cell receptor (beta chain) sequence. TCR beta libraries were built with iRepertoire HTBI primers and Arm-PCR of CDR3 regions. TCRdb reprocessed the multiplex PCR reads via MiXCR and lists one record per CDR3 protein. The sample includes about 540,000 distinct CDR3 sequences, 13% of them seen just once. These data belong to a study of regulatory T cells in long-lasting Graves disease. Germline values: CDR1 LGHNA, CDR2 YNFKEQ. V lost 5 bases and J lost 5, with 22 bases in between. The CDR3 has 17 residues. Time point meaning: newly diagnosed GD, antithyroid drugs for less than 3 months. PBMCs provided the RNA from which the TCR library was made. This same sample was also part of a study on T cells in Graves' hyperthyroidism and ophthalmopathy. That publication notes: Exclusion followed for patients with uncontrolled infection, other autoimmune disease, pregnancy or lactation.

The TCR was taken from a young man with Graves disease. The chain recombines TRBV4-2 with TRBJ2-1, with D unclear. Sequencing was performed on peripheral blood mononuclear cells (PBMCs), taken at new diagnosis, from a patient treated with antithyroid drugs. The CDR3 DNA sequence: TGTGCCAGCAGCTCCCCCCCGGGTGTGGGTCTTCACAATGAGCAGTTCTTC. Protein sequence: CASSSPPGVGLHNEQFF.